The rows below give T cell receptor beta chains drawn from one sample of a study of blood T cells in healthy people across ages. TCRdb re-analysed the 5' RACE reads in MiXCR, keeping a single row per CDR3 protein. The profile shows about 640,000 distinct CDR3 sequences, 58% of them singletons. Material for sequencing was blood. These receptors all come from a man aged 60 to 69 in good health. The CDR3 runs from the conserved cysteine through the conserved F or W. Size tells how often a clone was seen (once, few, many) or the class of an expanded clone, and some rows leave it out.

v_call,clone_size,j_call,cdr3_aa
TRBV27,few,TRBJ2-5,CASSAGTGGLETQYF
TRBV4-2,many,TRBJ1-1,CASSQSEGAVSEAFF
TRBV5-6,-,TRBJ2-5,CASSDRTSPETQYF
TRBV29-1,once,TRBJ1-2,CSVEMGEEGYTF
TRBV28,-,TRBJ1-5,CASSQGGSNQPQHF
TRBV3-1,-,TRBJ1-6,CASSQVSGVGGPSGYSPLHF
TRBV28,-,TRBJ2-3,CASSSTGASTDTQYF
TRBV3-1,once,TRBJ2-5,CASSQENRGRETQYF
TRBV12-3/TRBV12-4,-,TRBJ1-2,CASSLSVYGYTF
TRBV2,-,-,CASSDSETQYF
TRBV10-3,few,TRBJ2-5,CAIRATEQETQYF
TRBV20-1,-,TRBJ2-1,CSANSERGGGNNEQFF
TRBV11-2,-,TRBJ1-2,CASSPGPYANYGYTF
TRBV20-1,many,TRBJ2-5,CSARTSGAKRETQYF
TRBV20-1,-,TRBJ2-1,CSAMAGGAPRGEQFF
TRBV20-1,few,TRBJ2-1,CSAPNGLADYNEQFF
TRBV20-1,few,TRBJ2-5,CSARRGAETQYF
TRBV14,few,TRBJ1-2,CASSLHGAGYGYTF
TRBV6-5,few,TRBJ1-2,CASSYSFGGPYGYTF
TRBV29-1,-,TRBJ1-5,CSVGTSGQPQHF
TRBV20-1,-,TRBJ2-1,CSASSDRVYNEQFF
TRBV7-2,-,-,CASSLFPQGYEQYF
TRBV7-9,-,TRBJ2-2,CASTLGSRGAFTGELFF
TRBV14,-,TRBJ1-1,CASSWATGTEAFF
TRBV29-1,-,TRBJ2-1,CSVEDRGSYNEQFF
TRBV6-1,-,TRBJ2-3,CASSEMAGEGDTQYF
TRBV6-1,-,-,CASSQGLAGSHEQYF
TRBV27,few,TRBJ1-6,CASSLQNSYNSPLHF
TRBV7-3,-,TRBJ2-7,CASSLTPFLGEQYF
TRBV4-2,few,TRBJ2-1,CASSQPTSGRPNEQFF
TRBV10-3,-,TRBJ2-7,CAISGDSGVYEQYF
TRBV12-3/TRBV12-4,few,TRBJ2-1,CASSATGDYYNEQFF